The TCR beta chain under discussion was sequenced for a study of blood T cell repertoires in COVID-19. Study details: Material from acute and convalescent COVID-19 was sourced from the United States, Italy and Spain. Sources were T cells, B-cell-depleted T cells, or PBMCs; the material itself was cDNA or gDNA.

Sequencing was performed with immunoSEQ multiplex PCR; in TCRdb, only in-frame clones are kept and a portion is missing. The repertoire has 250,000 to 400,000 clones, 85% of them found once; the top ten carry around 1.8%. The study assigned cohorts using participant-reported clinical history. The clonotype comes from a woman aged 25-40 years who had been exposed to COVID-19. The sample was PBMCs or T cells enriched from blood (not recorded which).

In DNA form, the CDR3 reads TGCGCCAGCAGCCAAGATGCCGGGGTCTCCTACGAGCAGTACTTC. Translation: CASSQDAGVSYEQYF. The rearrangement links TRBV4-1 to TRBJ2-7; a weak D match, TRBD2 (5 bases). Trimming took off 0 bases at V and 0 bases at J, with 9 bases between the two ends. This CDR3 comprises 15 residues. Germline lookup yields CDR1 MGHRA and CDR2 YSYEKL.